This TCR beta chain stems from a study of shared clonotypes between healthy human individuals. This CDR3 spans 13 amino acids. The germline V gene encodes CDR1 SGHKS and CDR2 YYEKEE (reference sequence). After removal of 5 bases from V and 5 bases from J, the junction contained 2 bases not matched to a gene. The study ran the assay at deep level. Repertoires were generated with immunoSEQ multiplex PCR, while TCRdb's copy carries only in-frame clones and drops some. This table holds some 500,000 clones, approximately 94% found once. Specimen: naive CD4+ T cells sorted from blood. This sample's subset: CD45RA+ positively selected. The V and J genes are TRBV5-5 and TRBJ2-5; TRBD1 agrees at 11 bases. This clonotype was sampled from a woman in her thirties in good health. CDR3 amino acids: CASRRTGGETQYF. The CDR3 region has the DNA TGTGCCAGCAGGAGGACAGGGGGCGAGACCCAGTACTTC.